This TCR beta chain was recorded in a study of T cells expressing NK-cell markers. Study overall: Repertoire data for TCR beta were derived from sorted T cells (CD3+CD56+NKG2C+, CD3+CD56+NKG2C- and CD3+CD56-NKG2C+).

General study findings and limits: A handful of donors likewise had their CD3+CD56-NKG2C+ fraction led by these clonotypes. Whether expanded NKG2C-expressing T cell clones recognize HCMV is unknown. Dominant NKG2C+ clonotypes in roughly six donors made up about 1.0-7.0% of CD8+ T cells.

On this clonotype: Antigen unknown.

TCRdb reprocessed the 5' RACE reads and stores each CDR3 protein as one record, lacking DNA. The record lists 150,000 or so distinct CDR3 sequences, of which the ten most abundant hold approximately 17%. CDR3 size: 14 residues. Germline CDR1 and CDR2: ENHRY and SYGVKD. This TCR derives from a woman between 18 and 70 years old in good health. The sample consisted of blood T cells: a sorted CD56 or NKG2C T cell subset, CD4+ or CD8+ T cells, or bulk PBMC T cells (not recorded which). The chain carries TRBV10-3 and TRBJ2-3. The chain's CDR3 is CAISDLEYTDTQYF.